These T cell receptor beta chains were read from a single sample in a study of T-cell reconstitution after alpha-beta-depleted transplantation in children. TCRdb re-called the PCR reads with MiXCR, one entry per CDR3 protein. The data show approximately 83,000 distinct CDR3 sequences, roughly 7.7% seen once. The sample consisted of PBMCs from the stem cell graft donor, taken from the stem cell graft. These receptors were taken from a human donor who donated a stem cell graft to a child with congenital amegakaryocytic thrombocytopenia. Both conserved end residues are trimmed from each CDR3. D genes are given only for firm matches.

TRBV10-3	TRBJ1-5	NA	AISEGPGGNQPQH
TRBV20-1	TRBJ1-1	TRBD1	SARPTTGRFKAEAF
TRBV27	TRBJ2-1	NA	ASSLVHSYNEQF
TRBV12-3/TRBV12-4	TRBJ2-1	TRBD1	ASSLALDRVDEQF
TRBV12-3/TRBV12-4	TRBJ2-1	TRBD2	ASTAGLAGYEQF
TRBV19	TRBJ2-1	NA	ASSMTSGMDEQF
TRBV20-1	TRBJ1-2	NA	SARDPLSGYGYT
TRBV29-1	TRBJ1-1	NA	SVADGSNTEAF
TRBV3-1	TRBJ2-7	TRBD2	ASSRGGRSYEQY
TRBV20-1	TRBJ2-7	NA	SARPDKSYEQY
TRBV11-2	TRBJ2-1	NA	ASSLGGDNFYNEQF
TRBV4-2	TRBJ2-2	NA	ASSQEGPGTGELF
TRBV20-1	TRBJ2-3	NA	SARDMNLATQY
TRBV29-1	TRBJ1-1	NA	SVGQMNTEAF
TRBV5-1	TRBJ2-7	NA	ASRPDSVPESY
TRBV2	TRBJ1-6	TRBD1	ASGVTRGQGGSPLH
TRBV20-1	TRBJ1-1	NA	SAGTPNTEAF
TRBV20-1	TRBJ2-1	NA	SARVVTTNEQF
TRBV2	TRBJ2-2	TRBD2	ASSVRLAAKPGELF
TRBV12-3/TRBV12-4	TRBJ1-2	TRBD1	ASSVGTGDVSGYT
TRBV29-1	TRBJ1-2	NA	SVENRTNYGYT
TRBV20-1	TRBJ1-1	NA	SARVNSNTEAF
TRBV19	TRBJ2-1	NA	ASSRWNEQF
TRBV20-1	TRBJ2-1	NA	SATELAGEQF
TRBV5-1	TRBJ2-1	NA	ASSLFTEPSYNEQF
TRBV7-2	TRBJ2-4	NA	ASSPGTGNIQY
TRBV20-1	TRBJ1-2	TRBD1	SASGTGLNYGYT
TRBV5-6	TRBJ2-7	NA	ASSLGAGGEGTPYEQY
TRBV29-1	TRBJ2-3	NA	SVENADTQY
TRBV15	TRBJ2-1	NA	ATSRDLVNNEQF
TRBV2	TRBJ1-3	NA	ASTHGTGNTIY
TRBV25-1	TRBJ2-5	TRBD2	ASSELGLAGAETQY
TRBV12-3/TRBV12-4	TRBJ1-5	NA	ASRSRQDQPQH
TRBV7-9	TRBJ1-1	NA	ASSLNILGGDTEAF
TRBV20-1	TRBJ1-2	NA	SAGNYGYT
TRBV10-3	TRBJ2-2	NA	AIRVGANTGELF
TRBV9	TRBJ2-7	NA	ASSVEEGAYEQY
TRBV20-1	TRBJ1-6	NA	SATPGGQINSPLH
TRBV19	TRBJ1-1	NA	ASRKLGGNTEAF
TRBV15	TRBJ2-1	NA	ATSRPQGGAF
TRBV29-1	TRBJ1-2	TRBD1	SVERDRVGYGYT
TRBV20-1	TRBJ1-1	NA	SASGRGRTEAF
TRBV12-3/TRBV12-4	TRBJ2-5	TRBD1	ASSFGGQQETQY
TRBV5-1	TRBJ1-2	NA	ASSSTGNFNYGYT
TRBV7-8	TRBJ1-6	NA	ASTQAQYNSPLH